One T cell receptor (beta chain) is described in this entry. The sample belongs to a study of blood T cell repertoires in COVID-19. Whole-study context: Samples representing acute and convalescent COVID-19 were sourced from the United States, Italy and Spain. PBMCs, B-cell-depleted T cells, or T cells provided the cDNA or gDNA that made up the material.

Original methodology: Using reference gene primer amplification, nucleated cell counts were estimated. Method: immunoSEQ multiplex PCR; TCRdb's copy keeps in-frame clones and lacks some. Clone size and V and J calls were adopted from that table, with D and trimming inferred from the DNA. The sample consists of fewer than 60,000 clones, 65% to 85% of them appearing once. Seattle's enrolled individuals joined amid active infection and were then monitored longitudinally. Trimming took 6 bases from V and 2 from J; bases not matched to a gene: 8. The CDR3 is made up of 15 amino acids. In germline, CDR1 is ENHRY, CDR2 SYGVKD.

This chain uses TRBV10-3 with TRBJ2-7; TRBD1 matches 9 bases. The sequencing sample was made of peripheral blood. The sequence derives from an elderly woman with COVID-19, enrolled during active disease. The CDR3 DNA reads TGTGCCATCAGGCCCGGGACAGGGATAACCTACGAGCAGTACTTC. It encodes CAIRPGTGITYEQYF.